The clone carrying this T cell receptor (beta chain) was detected only once. Its specificity is not known. These data are taken from a study of cytomegalovirus exposure and HLA in healthy donors. Study-level findings and limits: The investigators catalogued 150 to 200 TCR beta chains as cytomegalovirus-associated. Accounts indicate the classifier identified cytomegalovirus status with strong specificity and sensitivity.

CDR3 length: 13 residues. Trimming pared 1 base from V and 7 bases from J, leaving 10 bases between. Germline CDR1 SGHNT, CDR2 YENEEA. Libraries were prepared by immunoSEQ multiplex PCR; TCRdb keeps only in-frame clonotypes and omits some of them. The repertoire consists of 110,000 to 150,000 clones, with roughly 93% occurring once and the leading ten covering 1.5% to 2%. The chain joins TRBV11-3 to TRBJ2-5; D possibly corresponds to TRBD1 (5 bases). The clonotype originates from a man aged 18 to 30 in good health and CMV-seropositive. The sequenced sample was PBMCs. CDR3 coding DNA: TGTGCCAGCAGCTTAGTGGCCACAGGGACCCAGTACTTC. It specifies CASSLVATGTQYF. Full variable domain (remainder filled in from reference TRBV11-3 and TRBJ2-5): EAGVVQSPRYKIIEKKQPVAFWCNPISGHNTLYWYLQNLGQGPELLIRYENEEAVDDSQLPKDRFSAERLKGVDSTLKIQPAELGDSAVYLCASSLVATGTQYFGPGTRLLVL.